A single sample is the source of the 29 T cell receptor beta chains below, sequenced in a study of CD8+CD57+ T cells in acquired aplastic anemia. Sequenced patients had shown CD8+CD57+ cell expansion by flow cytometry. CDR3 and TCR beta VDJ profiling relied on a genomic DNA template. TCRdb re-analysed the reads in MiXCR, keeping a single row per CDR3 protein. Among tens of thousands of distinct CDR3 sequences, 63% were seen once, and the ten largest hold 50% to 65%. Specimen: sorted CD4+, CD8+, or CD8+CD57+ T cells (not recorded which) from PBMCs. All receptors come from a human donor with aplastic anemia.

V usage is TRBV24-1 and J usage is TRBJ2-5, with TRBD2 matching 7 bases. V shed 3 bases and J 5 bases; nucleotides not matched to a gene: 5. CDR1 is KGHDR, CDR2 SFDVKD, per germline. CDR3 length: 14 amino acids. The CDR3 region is CATSDRGSGETQYF. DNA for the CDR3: TGTGCCACCAGTGATCGCGGGAGTGGGGAGACCCAGTACTTC.

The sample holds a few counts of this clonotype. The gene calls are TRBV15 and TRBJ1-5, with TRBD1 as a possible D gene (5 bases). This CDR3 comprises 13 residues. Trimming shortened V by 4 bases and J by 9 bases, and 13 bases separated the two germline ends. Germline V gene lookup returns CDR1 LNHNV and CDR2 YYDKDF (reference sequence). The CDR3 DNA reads TGTGCCACCAGCATTAAGGGGCCGGTGCCCCAGCATTTT. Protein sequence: CATSIKGPVPQHF. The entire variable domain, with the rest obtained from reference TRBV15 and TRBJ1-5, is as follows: DAMVIQNPRYQVTQFGKPVTLSCSQTLNHNVMYWYQQKSSQAPKLLFHYYDKDFNNEADTPDNFQSRRPNTSFCFLDIRSPGLGDTAMYLCATSIKGPVPQHFGDGTRLSIL.

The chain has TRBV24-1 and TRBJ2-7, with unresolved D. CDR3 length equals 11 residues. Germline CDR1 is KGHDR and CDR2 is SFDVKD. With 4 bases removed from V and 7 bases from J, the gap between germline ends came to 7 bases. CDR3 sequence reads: CATSELGEQYF. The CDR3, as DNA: TGTGCCACCAGTGAGTTGGGGGAGCAGTACTTC.

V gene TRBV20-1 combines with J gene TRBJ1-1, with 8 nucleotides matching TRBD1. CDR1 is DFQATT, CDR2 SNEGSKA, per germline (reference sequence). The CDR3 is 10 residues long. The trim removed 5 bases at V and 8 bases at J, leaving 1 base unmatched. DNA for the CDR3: TGCAGTGCTCGACAGGGGGAAGCTTTCTTT. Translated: CSARQGEAFF.

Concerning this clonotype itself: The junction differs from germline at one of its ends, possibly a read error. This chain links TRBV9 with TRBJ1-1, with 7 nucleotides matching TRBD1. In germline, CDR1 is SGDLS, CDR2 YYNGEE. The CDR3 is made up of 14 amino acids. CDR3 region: CASSPTGKGTETFF. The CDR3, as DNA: TGTGCCAGCAGCCCGACAGGGAAGGGCACTGAAACTTTCTTT.

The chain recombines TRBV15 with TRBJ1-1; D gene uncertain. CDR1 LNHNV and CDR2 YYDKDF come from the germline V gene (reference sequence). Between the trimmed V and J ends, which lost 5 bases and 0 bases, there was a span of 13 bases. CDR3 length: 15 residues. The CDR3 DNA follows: TGTGCCACCAGCCCTCGGGTCCCCATGAACACTGAAGCTTTCTTT. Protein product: CATSPRVPMNTEAFF.

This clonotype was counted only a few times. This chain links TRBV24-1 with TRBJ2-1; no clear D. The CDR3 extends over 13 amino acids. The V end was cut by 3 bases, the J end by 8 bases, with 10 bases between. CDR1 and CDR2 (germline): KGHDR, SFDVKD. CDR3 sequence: CATSDAYYDEQFF. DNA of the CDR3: TGTGCCACCAGTGATGCCTACTATGATGAGCAGTTCTTC.

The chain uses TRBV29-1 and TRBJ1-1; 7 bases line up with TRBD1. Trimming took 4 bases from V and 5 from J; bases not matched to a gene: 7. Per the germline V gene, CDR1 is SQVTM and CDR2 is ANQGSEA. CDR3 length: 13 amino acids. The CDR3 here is CSVGTGEGTEAFF. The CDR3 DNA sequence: TGCAGCGTTGGGACAGGAGAAGGGACTGAAGCTTTCTTT.

This chain's CDR3 is CASNLGQGSNNSPLHF. CDR3 coding DNA: TGTGCCAGTAACTTAGGACAGGGATCAAATAATTCACCCCTCCACTTT. The chain uses TRBV19 and TRBJ1-6; TRBD1 aligns across 8 bases. The V and J ends lost 7 bases and 5 bases, in that order; junction bases with no gene match: 10. The CDR3 has 16 amino acids. Germline V CDR1 and CDR2: LNHDA, SQIVND (reference sequence).

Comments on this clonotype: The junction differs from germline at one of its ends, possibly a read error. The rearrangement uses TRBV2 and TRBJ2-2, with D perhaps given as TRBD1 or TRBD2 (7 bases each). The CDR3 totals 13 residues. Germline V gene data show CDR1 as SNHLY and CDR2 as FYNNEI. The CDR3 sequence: CASGHRGGGELLF. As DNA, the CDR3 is TGTGCCAGCGGTCACAGGGGTGGGGGGGAGCTGCTTTTT. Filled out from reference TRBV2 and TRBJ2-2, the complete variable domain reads EPEVTQTPSHQVTQMGQEVILRCVPISNHLYFYWYRQILGQKVEFLVSFYNNEISEKSEIFDDQFSVERPDGSNFTLKIRSTKLEDSAMYFCASGHRGGGELLFGEGSRLTVL.

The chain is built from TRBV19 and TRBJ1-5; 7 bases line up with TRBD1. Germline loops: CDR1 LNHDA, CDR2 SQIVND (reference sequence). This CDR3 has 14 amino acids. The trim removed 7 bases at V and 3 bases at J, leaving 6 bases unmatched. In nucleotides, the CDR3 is TGTGCCAGTACCGACACAGGGGACAATCAGCCCCAGCATTTT. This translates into CASTDTGDNQPQHF.

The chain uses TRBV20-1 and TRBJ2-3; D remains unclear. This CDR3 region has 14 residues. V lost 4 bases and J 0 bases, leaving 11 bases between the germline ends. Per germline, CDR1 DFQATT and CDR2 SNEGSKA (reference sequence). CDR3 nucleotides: TGCAGTGCTATCTACCCGGGCAGCACAGATACGCAGTATTTT. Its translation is CSAIYPGSTDTQYF.

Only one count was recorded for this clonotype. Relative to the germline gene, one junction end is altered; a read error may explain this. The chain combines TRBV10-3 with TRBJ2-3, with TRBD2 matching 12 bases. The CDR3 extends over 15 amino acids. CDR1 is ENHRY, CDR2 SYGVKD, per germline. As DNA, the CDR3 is TGTGCCAGCAGTTGGGCTAGCGGGGGGGCAGATACGCAGTATTTT. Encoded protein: CASSWASGGADTQYF.

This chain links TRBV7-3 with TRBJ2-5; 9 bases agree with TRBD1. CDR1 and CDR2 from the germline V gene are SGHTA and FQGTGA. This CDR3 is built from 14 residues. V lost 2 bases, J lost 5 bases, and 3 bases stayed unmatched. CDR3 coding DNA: TGTGCCAGCAGCTTAGGACAGGGGATTGAGACCCAGTACTTC. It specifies CASSLGQGIETQYF. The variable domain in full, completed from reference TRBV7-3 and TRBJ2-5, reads GAGVSQTPSNKVTEKGKYVELRCDPISGHTALYWYRQSLGQGPEFLIYFQGTGAADDSGLPNDRFFAVRPEGSVSTLKIQRTERGDSAVYLCASSLGQGIETQYFGPGTRLLVL.

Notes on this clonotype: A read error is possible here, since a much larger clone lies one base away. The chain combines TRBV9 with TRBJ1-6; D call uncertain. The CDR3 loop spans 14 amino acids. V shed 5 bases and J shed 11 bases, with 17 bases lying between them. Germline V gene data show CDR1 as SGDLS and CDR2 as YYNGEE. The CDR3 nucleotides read TGTGCCAGCAGTATAACGGGCTGGAGGACACCCCTCCACTTT. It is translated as CASSITGWRTPLHF.

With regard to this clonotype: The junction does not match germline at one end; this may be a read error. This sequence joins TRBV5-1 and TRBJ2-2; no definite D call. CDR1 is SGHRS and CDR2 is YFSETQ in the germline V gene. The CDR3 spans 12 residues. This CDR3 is CASGLDTGELFF. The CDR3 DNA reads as TGCGCCAGCGGCTTGGACACCGGGGAGCTGTTTTTT.

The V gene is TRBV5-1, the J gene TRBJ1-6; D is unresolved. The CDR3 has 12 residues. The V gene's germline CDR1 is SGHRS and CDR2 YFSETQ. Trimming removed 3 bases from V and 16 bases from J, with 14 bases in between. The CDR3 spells CASSWTANQLHF. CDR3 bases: TGCGCCAGCAGCTGGACGGCTAACCAGCTCCACTTT. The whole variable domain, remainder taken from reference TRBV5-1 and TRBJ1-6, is KAGVTQTPRYLIKTRGQQVTLSCSPISGHRSVSWYQQTPGQGLQFLFEYFSETQRNKGNFPGRFSGRQFSNSRSEMNVSTLELGDSALYLCASSWTANQLHFGNGTRLTVT.

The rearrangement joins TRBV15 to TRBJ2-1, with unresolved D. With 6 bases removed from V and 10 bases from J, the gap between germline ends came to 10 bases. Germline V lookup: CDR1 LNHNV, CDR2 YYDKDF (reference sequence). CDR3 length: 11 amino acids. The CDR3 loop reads CATSDLLEQFF. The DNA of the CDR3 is TGTGCCACCAGTGATTTGCTCGAGCAGTTCTTC.

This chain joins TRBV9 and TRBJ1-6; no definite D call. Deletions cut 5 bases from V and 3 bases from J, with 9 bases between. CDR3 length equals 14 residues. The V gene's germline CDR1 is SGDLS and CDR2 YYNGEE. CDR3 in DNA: TGTGCCAGCAGGGAAGAGAACTATAATTCACCCCTCCACTTT. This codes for CASREENYNSPLHF.

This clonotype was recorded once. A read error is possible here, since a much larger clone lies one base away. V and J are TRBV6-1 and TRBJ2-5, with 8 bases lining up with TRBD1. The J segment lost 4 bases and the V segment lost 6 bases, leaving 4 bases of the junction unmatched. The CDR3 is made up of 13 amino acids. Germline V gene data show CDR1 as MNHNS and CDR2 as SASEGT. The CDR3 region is CASRGQGPETQYF. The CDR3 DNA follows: TGTGCCAGCAGAGGACAGGGCCCAGAGACCCAGTACTTC.

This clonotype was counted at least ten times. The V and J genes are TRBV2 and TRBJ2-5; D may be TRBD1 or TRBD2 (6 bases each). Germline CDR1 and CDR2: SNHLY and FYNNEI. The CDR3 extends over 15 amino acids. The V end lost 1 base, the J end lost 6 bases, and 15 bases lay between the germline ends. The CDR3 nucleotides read TGTGCCAGCAGTGAAGTGGGGGGTAGGGGGAAGACCCAGTACTTC. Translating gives CASSEVGGRGKTQYF.

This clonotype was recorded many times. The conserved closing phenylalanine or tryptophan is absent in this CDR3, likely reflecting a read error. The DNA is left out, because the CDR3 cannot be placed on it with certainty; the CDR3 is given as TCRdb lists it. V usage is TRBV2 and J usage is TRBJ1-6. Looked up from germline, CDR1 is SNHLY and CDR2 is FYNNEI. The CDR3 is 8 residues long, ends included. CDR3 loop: CASSEIGS.

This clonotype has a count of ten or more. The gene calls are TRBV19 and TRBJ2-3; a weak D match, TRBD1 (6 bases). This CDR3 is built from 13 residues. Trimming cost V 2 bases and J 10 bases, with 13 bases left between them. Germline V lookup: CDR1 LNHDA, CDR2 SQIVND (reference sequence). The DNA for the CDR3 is TGTGCCAGTAGTATATCGGACAGCGTGGCGCAGTATTTT. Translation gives CASSISDSVAQYF.

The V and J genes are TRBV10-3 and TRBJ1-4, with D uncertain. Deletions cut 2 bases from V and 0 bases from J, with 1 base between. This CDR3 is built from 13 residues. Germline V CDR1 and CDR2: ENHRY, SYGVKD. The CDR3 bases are TGTGCCATCAGTGAGGCAACTAATGAAAAACTGTTTTTT. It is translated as CAISEATNEKLFF.

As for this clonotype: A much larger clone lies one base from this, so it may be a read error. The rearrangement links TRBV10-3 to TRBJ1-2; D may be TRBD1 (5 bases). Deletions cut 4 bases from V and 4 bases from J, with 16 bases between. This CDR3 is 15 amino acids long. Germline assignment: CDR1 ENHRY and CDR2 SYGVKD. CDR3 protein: CAISGYRLPFYGYTF. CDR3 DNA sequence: TGTGCCATCAGTGGGTACAGGTTGCCGTTCTATGGCTACACCTTC.

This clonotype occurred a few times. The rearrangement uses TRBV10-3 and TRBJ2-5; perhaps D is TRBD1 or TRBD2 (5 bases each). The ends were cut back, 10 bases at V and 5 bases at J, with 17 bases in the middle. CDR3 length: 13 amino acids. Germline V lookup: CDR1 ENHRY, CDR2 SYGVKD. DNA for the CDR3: TGTGCCACGGGACCCTCCGCGAGGGAGACCCAGTACTTC. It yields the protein CATGPSARETQYF.

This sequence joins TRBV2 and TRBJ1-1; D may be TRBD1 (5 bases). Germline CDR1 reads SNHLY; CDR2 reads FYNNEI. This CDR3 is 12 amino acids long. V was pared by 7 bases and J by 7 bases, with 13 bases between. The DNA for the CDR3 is TGTGCCAGCACCTTGGAGGGGATTGAAGCTTTCTTT. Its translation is CASTLEGIEAFF.

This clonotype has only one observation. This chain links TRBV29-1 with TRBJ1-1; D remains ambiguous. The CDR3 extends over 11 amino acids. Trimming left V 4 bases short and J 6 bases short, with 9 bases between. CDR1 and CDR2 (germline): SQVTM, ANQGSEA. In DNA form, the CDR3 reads TGCAGCGTTGTCGGGGAGCCTGAAGCTTTCTTT. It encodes CSVVGEPEAFF.

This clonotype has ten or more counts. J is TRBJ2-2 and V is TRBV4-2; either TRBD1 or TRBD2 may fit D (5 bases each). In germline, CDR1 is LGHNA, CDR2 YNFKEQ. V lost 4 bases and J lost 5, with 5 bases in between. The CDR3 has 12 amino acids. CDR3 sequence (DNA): TGTGCCAGCAGCCGGGGGACCGGGGAGCTGTTTTTT. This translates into CASSRGTGELFF.